This T cell receptor beta chain derives from a study of molecular identifiers for immune sequencing clone quantification. Germline assignment: CDR1 SGDLS and CDR2 YYNGEE. There are 15 residues in the CDR3. Trimming removed 4 bases at V and 0 bases at J, with 14 bases between. Sequencing libraries of naive CD8 cells derived from approximately 20,000 to 980,000 sorted cells with 10%, 30% or 50% RNA. Naive CD8 T cells were picked out by sorting for CD8+CD4-CCR7+CD45RA+. Each CDR3 protein is one row after TCRdb ran MiXCR on the PCR reads. The sample comprises just under 650,000 distinct CDR3 sequences, 15% to 20% of which are singletons, and 0.85% rests with the top ten. The sample holds a few counts of this clonotype. Its specificity is not known. Whole-study findings and limits: Shared barcodes on identical TCR molecules could underestimate the sizes of highly expanded clones.

Sequencing was carried out using naive CD8+ T cells from blood, with Jurkat cell RNA spiked in. Subset: FACS-sorted CD8+CD4-CCR7+CD45RA+ naive T cells. This sequence joins TRBV9 and TRBJ2-7, with D tentatively TRBD1 or TRBD2 (5 bases each). The origin of this receptor is a human donor in good health. Some libraries in this study had Jurkat cell RNA spiked in. Here the CDR3 reads CASSTGASSSYEQYF. CDR3 in DNA: TGTGCCAGCAGCACCGGGGCTAGTTCCTCCTACGAGCAGTACTTC.